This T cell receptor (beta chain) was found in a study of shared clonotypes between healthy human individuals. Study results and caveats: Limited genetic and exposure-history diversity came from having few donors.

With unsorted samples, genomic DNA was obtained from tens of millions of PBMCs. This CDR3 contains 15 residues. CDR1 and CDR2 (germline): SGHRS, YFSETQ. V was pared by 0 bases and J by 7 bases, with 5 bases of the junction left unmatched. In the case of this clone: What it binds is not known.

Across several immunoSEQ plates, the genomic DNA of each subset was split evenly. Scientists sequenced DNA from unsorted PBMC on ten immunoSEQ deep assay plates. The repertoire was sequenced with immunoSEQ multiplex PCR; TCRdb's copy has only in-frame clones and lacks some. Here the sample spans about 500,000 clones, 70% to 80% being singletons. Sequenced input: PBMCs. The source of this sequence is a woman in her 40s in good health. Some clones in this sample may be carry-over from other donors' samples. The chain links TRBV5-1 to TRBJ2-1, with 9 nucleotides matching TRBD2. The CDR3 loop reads CASSLVAGAGNEQFF. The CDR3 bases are TGCGCCAGCAGCTTGGTAGCGGGAGCTGGGAATGAGCAGTTCTTC.